These 14 T cell receptor beta chains share one sample of origin, sequenced in a study of cytomegalovirus exposure and HLA in healthy donors. Produced via immunoSEQ multiplex PCR; TCRdb's table is partial and in-frame only. This table holds around 200,000 clones, 88% found once. Sequencing input: PBMCs. The receptor set was obtained from a woman between 18 and 30 years old in good health and CMV-seronegative.

This clone was found a few times. V is TRBV6-5 and J is TRBJ2-7; TRBD2 is a possible D gene (5 bases). This CDR3 is built from 16 residues. Between the trimmed V and J ends, which lost 0 bases and 0 bases, there was a span of 12 bases. CDR1 and CDR2 (germline): MNHEY, SVGAGI. The CDR3 spells CASSYSSGGSSYEQYF. CDR3 nucleotides: TGTGCCAGCAGTTACTCGAGCGGCGGTAGCTCCTACGAGCAGTACTTC.

The V call is TRBV6-5, the J call TRBJ2-7; TRBD1 is a possible D gene (5 bases). Between the trimmed V and J ends, which lost 2 bases and 7 bases, there was a span of 12 bases. CDR3 size: 13 residues. Looked up from germline, CDR1 is MNHEY and CDR2 is SVGAGI. The CDR3: CASSYRGGLEQYF. The CDR3 DNA is TGTGCCAGCAGTTACAGGGGCGGATTGGAGCAGTACTTC.

The V and J genes are TRBV10-3 and TRBJ1-1; D is possibly TRBD1 (6 bases). Trimming left V 2 bases short and J 5 bases short, with 9 bases between. Germline-derived CDR1 and CDR2 are ENHRY and SYGVKD. The CDR3 consists of 13 residues. The CDR3 reads CAISEEGGTEAFF. The CDR3 nucleotides read TGTGCCATCAGTGAGGAGGGGGGGACTGAAGCTTTCTTT.

The chain has TRBV7-2 and TRBJ1-2, with D perhaps TRBD1 (6 bases). Germline CDR1 and CDR2: SGHTA and FQGNSA. V was clipped by 2 bases and J by 4 bases, with 14 bases between them. The CDR3 totals 15 residues. The CDR3 sequence: CASSLITPGAYGYTF. The CDR3 DNA is TGTGCCAGCAGCTTAATAACGCCAGGGGCCTATGGCTACACCTTC. The full variable domain, in which reference TRBV7-2 and TRBJ1-2 provide the parts outside the CDR3, is GAGVSQSPSNKVTEKGKDVELRCDPISGHTALYWYRQSLGQGLEFLIYFQGNSAPDKSGLPSDRFSAERTGGSVSTLTIQRTQQEDSAVYLCASSLITPGAYGYTFGSGTRLTVV.

This sequence joins TRBV27 and TRBJ1-4, with unresolved D. The CDR3 has 15 residues. Trimming stripped 6 bases from V and 8 bases from J, with 19 bases between. Germline values: CDR1 MNHEY, CDR2 SMNVEV (reference sequence). CDR3 DNA: TGTGCCAGCAGCAACCCCGCGGACGGGGAGGAAAAACTGTTTTTT. Its translation is CASSNPADGEEKLFF.

The chain has TRBV15 and TRBJ1-1, with a tentative D call TRBD1 (6 bases). The V and J ends lost 6 bases and 1 base respectively, with 15 bases between them. Per germline, CDR1 LNHNV and CDR2 YYDKDF (reference sequence). The CDR3 extends over 15 amino acids. CDR3 in DNA: TGTGCCACCAGTCCGGGACGGGGGGCGAACACTGAAGCTTTCTTT. It translates to CATSPGRGANTEAFF.

Worth noting for this clone: Additional DNA sequences in this sample encode the identical CDR3. The chain is built from TRBV5-4 and TRBJ2-2, with D perhaps matching TRBD1 (5 bases). The CDR3 sequence is 14 residues long. Looked up from germline, CDR1 is SGHNT and CDR2 is YYREEE (reference sequence). V lost 4 bases and J lost 2, with 9 bases in between. CDR3 region: CASSLGQNTGELFF. The CDR3 DNA sequence: TGTGCCAGCAGCCTAGGACAAAACACCGGGGAGCTGTTTTTT.

V gene TRBV29-1 combines with J gene TRBJ2-2; a possible D gene is TRBD1 (6 bases). In germline, CDR1 is SQVTM, CDR2 ANQGSEA. This CDR3 is built from 12 residues. V gave up 7 bases and J gave up 8 bases, with 14 bases separating them. CDR3 loop: CSAYRTAGELFF. The CDR3 DNA sequence: TGCAGCGCCTATCGGACAGCTGGGGAGCTGTTTTTT.

The chain recombines TRBV27 with TRBJ2-1; 7 nucleotides match TRBD2. V gave up 5 bases and J gave up 0 bases; unmatched junction bases: 13. Germline CDR1 reads MNHEY; CDR2 reads SMNVEV (reference sequence). The CDR3 loop spans 18 amino acids. CDR3 DNA: TGTGCCAGCAGTCCCCCCAAGGCGGGAGATCCCTCCTACAATGAGCAGTTCTTC. It specifies CASSPPKAGDPSYNEQFF.

The J gene is TRBJ2-1, the V gene TRBV5-1, with 9 nucleotides matching TRBD2. V lost 2 bases to trimming and J lost 5 bases; unmatched junction nucleotides: 5. The CDR3 covers 15 residues. CDR1 SGHRS and CDR2 YFSETQ come from the germline V gene. The CDR3 region is CASSFGTSPNNEQFF. CDR3 sequence (DNA): TGCGCCAGCAGCTTCGGGACTAGCCCCAACAATGAGCAGTTCTTC.

The chain employs TRBV28 and TRBJ2-7; the match to TRBD1 covers 7 bases. This CDR3 has 16 amino acids. Trimming took 3 bases from V and 2 from J; bases not matched to a gene: 10. Looked up from germline, CDR1 is MDHEN and CDR2 is SYDVKM. As DNA, the CDR3 is TGTGCCAGCAGTTTCTCCCTTGACAGGGACACCTACGAGCAGTACTTC. It encodes CASSFSLDRDTYEQYF.

CDR3 in amino acids: CASSSDSGSITDTQYF. CDR3 nucleotides: TGTGCCAGCAGCTCCGATAGCGGGAGTATCACAGATACGCAGTATTTT. This chain links TRBV7-8 with TRBJ2-3; TRBD2 aligns across 9 bases. Germline V gene sequence: CDR1 SGHVS, CDR2 FQNEAQ. J gave up 2 bases and V 4 bases, and 7 bases lay outside the gene matches. This CDR3 region has 16 residues. Looking up the rest from reference TRBV7-8 and TRBJ2-3 gives the full variable domain: GAGVSQSPRYKVAKRGQDVALRCDPISGHVSLFWYQQALGQGPEFLTYFQNEAQLDKSGLPSDRFFAERPEGSVSTLKIQRTQQEDSAVYLCASSSDSGSITDTQYFGPGTRLTVL.

This sequence joins TRBV2 and TRBJ1-5; no definite D call. The CDR3 has 14 residues. The V end was cut by 7 bases, the J end by 0 bases, with 10 bases between. From germline, CDR1 is SNHLY and CDR2 FYNNEI. The CDR3 is CASTGDYSNQPQHF. CDR3 sequence (DNA): TGTGCCAGCACAGGCGACTATAGCAATCAGCCCCAGCATTTT.

CDR3 region: CASSWTGADTGELFF. The CDR3 DNA follows: TGCGCCAGCAGCTGGACAGGGGCGGACACCGGGGAGCTGTTTTTT. The rearrangement links TRBV5-1 to TRBJ2-2; 9 positions agree with TRBD1. V shed 3 bases and J 3 bases; nucleotides not matched to a gene: 3. CDR3 length: 15 residues. Germline V gives CDR1 SGHRS, CDR2 YFSETQ.